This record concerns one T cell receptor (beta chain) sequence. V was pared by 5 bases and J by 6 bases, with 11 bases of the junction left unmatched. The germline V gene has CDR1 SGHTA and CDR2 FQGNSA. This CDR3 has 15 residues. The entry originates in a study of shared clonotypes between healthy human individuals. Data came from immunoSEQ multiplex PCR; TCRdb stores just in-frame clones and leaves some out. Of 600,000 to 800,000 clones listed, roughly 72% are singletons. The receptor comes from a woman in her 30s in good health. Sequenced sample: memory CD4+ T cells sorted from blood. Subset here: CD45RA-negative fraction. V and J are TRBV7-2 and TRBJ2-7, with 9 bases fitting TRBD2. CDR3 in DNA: TGTGCCAGCAGCCCAGCGTGGCGGGAGGGCTTCGAGCAGTACTTC. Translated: CASSPAWREGFEQYF.